Listed below are T cell receptor beta chains from one sample, sequenced in a study of T cell repertoires in cytomegalovirus infection. TCRdb ran MiXCR on the reads and lists one entry per CDR3 protein. The sample lists about 490,000 distinct CDR3 sequences, 16% occurring once. Material for sequencing was CD8+ T cells from PBMCs. The receptor source for this set is a human donor in good health (CMV status not recorded). Some clones in this sample may be carry-over from other donors' samples. CDR3s include the opening cysteine and the closing phenylalanine or tryptophan. Each record gives: CDR3 DNA, CDR3 protein, D gene, clone size, J gene, V gene. The D gene is left open where the match is weak. Expanded clones are given a class, and other clones once, few, many or no size at all.

TGCAGTGCTACAGGACTAGCGCACTACGAGCAGTACTTC CSATGLAHYEQYF TRBD2 . TRBJ2-7 TRBV20-1
TGCGCCAGCAGCCCGCAGGGGACTTTGAACACTGAAGCTTTCTTT CASSPQGTLNTEAFF . . TRBJ1-1 TRBV4-1
TGTGCCAGCAGCTTCCCAACCGGGAATGAAAAACTGTTTTTT CASSFPTGNEKLFF . few TRBJ1-4 TRBV5-6
TGTGCCAGTGGGACAGACTCCCCAGGGGAGCTGTTTTTT CASGTDSPGELFF TRBD1 many TRBJ2-2 TRBV2
TGTGCCAGCAGCTTAGAAGGGGGCTGGACCAAAAACATTCAGTACTTC CASSLEGGWTKNIQYF TRBD1 . TRBJ2-4 TRBV7-9
TGCAGCGTTGGTGCCAGCCAGGGTTACAATGAGCAGTTCTTC CSVGASQGYNEQFF . many TRBJ2-1 TRBV29-1
TGTGCCAGCACCCCAGGGCGGTGGAATGAGCAGTTCTTC CASTPGRWNEQFF . . TRBJ2-1 TRBV6-5
TGCGCCAGCAGCCGGGGGGCGGATCAGCCCCAGCATTTT CASSRGADQPQHF . . TRBJ1-5 TRBV4-1
TGTGCCAGTAGTATTTCGGGGACTAGCGGGCTCTACGTGGATACGCAGTATTTT CASSISGTSGLYVDTQYF TRBD2 . TRBJ2-3 TRBV19
TGTGCCATCAGTGAGTCGACTCGCCAGGGGCCTTTCTTT CAISESTRQGPFF . . TRBJ1-1 TRBV10-3
TGTGCCCTGGGGGTCTACAATGAGCAGTTCTTC CALGVYNEQFF . . TRBJ2-1 TRBV30
TGTGCCAGCGCTAGGGGGCTAGCGGAACCTGAGCAGTTCTTC CASARGLAEPEQFF . few TRBJ2-1 TRBV9
TGTGCCAGCAGCCCGGACAGGGCTTGGGGCAATCAGCCCCAGCATTTT CASSPDRAWGNQPQHF TRBD1 few TRBJ1-5 TRBV5-5
TGTGCCAGCAGCTCGACGGGAGGGCGGGGGAGCACAGATACGCAGTATTTT CASSSTGGRGSTDTQYF TRBD2 . TRBJ2-3 TRBV6-5
TGTGCCACTACTACCGGGACAGCGACCGCGAACACCGGGGAGCTGTTTTTT CATTTGTATANTGELFF TRBD1 . TRBJ2-2 TRBV10-3
TGTGCCAGTGCTCTCTGGGTCACCGGGGAGCTGTTTTTT CASALWVTGELFF . many TRBJ2-2 TRBV7-3
TGTGCCAGCAGCTTGGCCTACAGGCCCGGGGAGCTGTTTTTT CASSLAYRPGELFF . many TRBJ2-2 TRBV5-5
TGTGCCAGCAGTGAAGGGAGTTTCAATCAGCCCCAGCATTTT CASSEGSFNQPQHF . many TRBJ1-5 TRBV6-1
TGTGCCAGCAGCGTGCTTTACGGTGAAGCTTTCTTT CASSVLYGEAFF . many TRBJ1-1 TRBV11-2
TGTGCCAGTATAGCGGTAACGGCCCCCTGGCAGCCCCAGCATTTT CASIAVTAPWQPQHF . . TRBJ1-5 TRBV19
TGTGCCAGCAGCCAAGTATTGGACGAAAATGGCTACACCTTC CASSQVLDENGYTF . few TRBJ1-2 TRBV4-2
TGTGCCAGCAGCCCAACTGGGACAGGTTCAGATACGCAGTATTTT CASSPTGTGSDTQYF TRBD1 . TRBJ2-3 TRBV3-1
TGTGCCAGCAGCCCCACCACAGGGAATAGGGTCTACGAGCAGTACTTC CASSPTTGNRVYEQYF . few TRBJ2-7 TRBV7-9
TGTGCCAGCAGGCTACAGGACTACGAGCAGTACTTC CASRLQDYEQYF . many TRBJ2-7 TRBV12-3/TRBV12-4
TGTGCCAGCAGCCCCAAGTCCAGGGGGCGCATCTATGGCTACACCTTC CASSPKSRGRIYGYTF TRBD1 many TRBJ1-2 TRBV7-9
TGCGCCAGCGGCGTTAGGCGGTCCAACACCGGGGAGCTGTTTTTT CASGVRRSNTGELFF . many TRBJ2-2 TRBV4-1
TGTGCCAGCAGCTTAGCGCCTCTCGGGACAGCTGGAAACACCATATATTTT CASSLAPLGTAGNTIYF TRBD1 many TRBJ1-3 TRBV7-8
TGTGCCAGCTCTGCAGGGGGGCAGAGCTCCTACGAGCAGTACTTC CASSAGGQSSYEQYF . once TRBJ2-7 TRBV11-3
TGTGCTAGTGGTGCGACATCCTCGGGGGAGGACAATGAGCAGTTCTTC CASGATSSGEDNEQFF . few TRBJ2-1 TRBV12-5
TGTGCCAGCAGCCCGATTGGGGACAGTCACACAGATACGCAGTATTTT CASSPIGDSHTDTQYF TRBD1 many TRBJ2-3 TRBV27
TGTGCCAGCATACTAGCGGGAGGTCGAGCTGATGAGCAGTTCTTC CASILAGGRADEQFF TRBD2 . TRBJ2-1 TRBV2
TGTGCCAGCAGCTTAGCTGGAAGCGGGGCTGAAGCTTTCTTT CASSLAGSGAEAFF . many TRBJ1-1 TRBV11-2
TGTGCCAGCAGCTTATCAGGGAACCCCTCCTACGAGCAGTACTTC CASSLSGNPSYEQYF . few TRBJ2-7 TRBV7-9
TGTGCCAGCAGTTTCCTTAAACTGGGATCCTACGAGCAGTACTTC CASSFLKLGSYEQYF . many TRBJ2-7 TRBV27
TGTGCCAGCAGTGAGGCGGACAGGGCGGACACCGGGGAGCTGTTTTTT CASSEADRADTGELFF TRBD1 . TRBJ2-2 TRBV6-1
TGTGCCAGCAGTTTTAGGGGGAGGGGGTACGTGCAGTACTTC CASSFRGRGYVQYF . . TRBJ2-7 TRBV28
TGTGCCAGCAGTTCCGGGGTCAGATATTATGAAAAACTGTTTTTT CASSSGVRYYEKLFF . . TRBJ1-4 TRBV2
TGTGCCAGCAGTTTATTTGGGGGAAGCGGCTACACCTTC CASSLFGGSGYTF . many TRBJ1-2 TRBV27
TGTGCCAGCAGCTTAGAGCCTTACGAGCAGTACTTC CASSLEPYEQYF . many TRBJ2-7 TRBV5-1
TGTGCCAGCAGTGAATTGACAAGAACTAATGAAAAACTGTTTTTT CASSELTRTNEKLFF . few TRBJ1-4 TRBV6-1
TGTGCCAGCAGTTGTTGTTTCGAGCAGTACTTC CASSCCFEQYF . few TRBJ2-7 TRBV6-8
TGTGCCAGTAGTATAAAGGGACTGGGCGACTATGGCTACACCTTC CASSIKGLGDYGYTF . . TRBJ1-2 TRBV19
TGTGCCAGCTACCGGGGGGAAGTGGATTTCAATGAGCAGTTCTTC CASYRGEVDFNEQFF TRBD2 many TRBJ2-1 TRBV7-9
TGTGCCAGCAGCCAAGAGGCGCGCGGGAGGCCAGACAATGAGCAGTTCTTC CASSQEARGRPDNEQFF TRBD2 . TRBJ2-1 TRBV14
TGTGCCAGCAGCTTATCGCTAGGGAGCACTGAAGCTTTCTTT CASSLSLGSTEAFF . many TRBJ1-1 TRBV11-2
TGTGCCAGCAGCCCTCTAGGGAAGACCCAGTACTTC CASSPLGKTQYF . many TRBJ2-5 TRBV4-2
TGTGCCAGCAGCCCTCGGGACAGTCATCATCGGGAGCAGTACTTC CASSPRDSHHREQYF TRBD1 few TRBJ2-7 TRBV7-6
TGTGCCAGCAGTTACTCCGGCCGCTCACGAGGTAATGGCTACACCTTC CASSYSGRSRGNGYTF . many TRBJ1-2 TRBV12-3/TRBV12-4
TGTGCCAGCAGCCCTATGGCGGGGGTGGACTATAATTCACCCCTCCACTTT CASSPMAGVDYNSPLHF . . TRBJ1-6 TRBV27
TGTGCCAGCAGCGGTAAAGGCACCGGGGAGCTGTTTTTT CASSGKGTGELFF . . TRBJ2-2 TRBV7-9
TGTGCCAGCAGGCCCATCGCCGGACTAGCGGGGGATAGCTCCTACAATGAGCAGTTCTTC CASRPIAGLAGDSSYNEQFF TRBD2 many TRBJ2-1 TRBV12-3/TRBV12-4
TGCAGCGCAGAGGGGTCGCTCAGGGGCTATGGCTACACCTTC CSAEGSLRGYGYTF . few TRBJ1-2 TRBV29-1
TGTGCCAGCAGCTCCTATTCGGACAGGTCCTCTGGGGCCAACGTCCTGACTTTC CASSSYSDRSSGANVLTF TRBD1 . TRBJ2-6 TRBV5-5
TGTGCCAGCAGTTACTCAGCAAACAATGAGCAGTTCTTC CASSYSANNEQFF . . TRBJ2-1 TRBV6-6
TGTGCCATCCAGCCGGCGGGGGGAAACACTGAAGCTTTCTTT CAIQPAGGNTEAFF . . TRBJ1-1 TRBV28
TGTGCCATCGGTCCAGCGGGATATGAGCAGTTCTTC CAIGPAGYEQFF TRBD2 many TRBJ2-1 TRBV10-3
TGTGCCAGCAGCTACCTCGGGACAGGGGGCCACTATGGCTACACCTTC CASSYLGTGGHYGYTF TRBD1 . TRBJ1-2 TRBV7-9